This entry is about one T cell receptor (beta chain). Trimming cost V 3 bases and J 0 bases; bases outside gene matches: 6. The CDR3 has 18 amino acids. Germline-derived CDR1 and CDR2 are MNHNS and SASEGT. The data stem from a study of blood T cell repertoires in COVID-19. For the study at large: Samples of COVID-19 (acute and convalescent) were obtained from the United States, Italy and Spain. The analysed material was cDNA or gDNA that came from T cells, B-cell-depleted T cells, or PBMCs.

The authors' processing: Nucleated cell number was recorded as an estimate derived from reference gene primer amplification. Profiled with immunoSEQ multiplex PCR; TCRdb holds only in-frame clones, not every one. V, J and clone size were drawn from that table, and D and trimming were deduced from the DNA. The table records roughly 130,000 clones, roughly 83% of them present only once. The rearrangement links TRBV6-1 to TRBJ1-6, with 9 nucleotides matching TRBD1. This clonotype originated in a woman aged 30 to 39 who had recovered from COVID-19. The source material was peripheral blood. The DNA for the CDR3 is TGTGCCAGCAGTGACGGGACAGGGAGAGGCTCCTATAATTCACCCCTCCACTTT. This translates into CASSDGTGRGSYNSPLHF.